This T cell receptor beta chain was obtained from a study of cytomegalovirus exposure and HLA in healthy donors. Study-wide results and limits: The classifier reportedly diagnosed cytomegalovirus status with high sensitivity and specificity. Presence/absence analyses treated sequencing depth as roughly uniform across donors. Clonal expansion was found to be greater in HLA-associated TCR beta chains than in equally common others in a later analysis.

This CDR3 is built from 14 residues. Looked up from germline, CDR1 is SQVTM and CDR2 is ANQGSEA. J was trimmed by 6 bases and V by 5 bases; bases with no gene match: 6. On this clone itself: The antigen is unknown.

The PCR contained 60 Vbeta and 13 Jbeta primers. As handled by the study authors: The count from a later analysis was tens of millions of unique TCR beta chains, approximately 9.9 million of them shared. The table came from immunoSEQ multiplex PCR; TCRdb's copy has only in-frame clones and leaves some out. V and J calls and clone size are copied from that table; D and trimming were computed from the DNA. This sample has approximately 110,000 clones, with 82% found just once. Input material: PBMCs. The sequence derives from a woman aged 18-30 years in good health and CMV-seronegative. The gene calls are TRBV29-1 and TRBJ2-1; 11 positions agree with TRBD2. The CDR3 nucleotides read TGCAGCGTTACGGCTAGCGGGGGGCCCAATGAGCAGTTCTTC. It codes for CSVTASGGPNEQFF.